The rows below give T cell receptor beta chains drawn from one sample of a study of shared clonotypes between healthy human individuals. Repertoires were generated with immunoSEQ multiplex PCR, while TCRdb's copy carries only in-frame clones and drops some. The data show roughly 2.5 million clones, just over 90% seen once. Sequencing was done on a sample of naive CD4+ T cells sorted from blood. These receptors were collected from a man between 18 and 35 years old in good health. Each CDR3 is given with its conserved first and last residue. D genes are given only for firm matches. The size entry is marked missing in some rows and otherwise reads once, few, many or a size class.

D gene,J gene,clone size,V gene,CDR3 DNA,CDR3 protein
TRBD1,TRBJ1-3,.,TRBV30,TGTGCCTGGAGTGCGGGACAGGGGTTCTCTGGAAACACCATATATTTT,CAWSAGQGFSGNTIYF
TRBD1,TRBJ1-4,.,TRBV25-1,TGTGCCAGCAGTGCCAACAGGGGGTTCGCAACTAATGAAAAACTGTTTTTT,CASSANRGFATNEKLFF
.,TRBJ1-1,.,TRBV10-3,TGTGCCATCAGTGGGTCTATAATGAACACTGAAGCTTTCTTT,CAISGSIMNTEAFF
.,TRBJ2-3,.,TRBV14,TGTGCCAGCAGCGAGGGCGGAGATACGCAGTATTTT,CASSEGGDTQYF
.,TRBJ1-1,.,TRBV6-5,TGTGCCAGCAGTTACAGGGGGGTGAACACTGAAGCTTTCTTT,CASSYRGVNTEAFF
.,TRBJ1-1,.,TRBV10-1,TGCGCCAGCAGACAGGGATTAGACACTGAAGCTTTCTTT,CASRQGLDTEAFF
.,TRBJ1-2,.,TRBV9,TGTGCCAGCAGCGCTGGGACGGGGAACTATGGCTACACCTTC,CASSAGTGNYGYTF
TRBD2,TRBJ2-7,.,TRBV2,TGTGCCAGCAGCCCCGGCGGGGGTTCACGGGAGCAGTACTTC,CASSPGGGSREQYF
TRBD2,TRBJ2-5,.,TRBV5-1,TGCGCCAGCAGCTCCGGACTAGCGGGGGGAGTGTCCCAGTACTTC,CASSSGLAGGVSQYF
.,TRBJ1-5,few,TRBV25-1,TGTGCCAGCAGTGAATCAGGTTTCGTGCCCCAGCATTTT,CASSESGFVPQHF
.,TRBJ1-1,.,TRBV18,TGTGCCAGCTCACTGGAGAACACTGAAGCTTTCTTT,CASSLENTEAFF
.,TRBJ1-1,.,TRBV19,TGTGCCAGCCGAGGGGGGGGAGTCGGCACTGAAGCTTTCTTT,CASRGGGVGTEAFF
.,TRBJ1-3,.,TRBV2,TGTGCCAGCAGGACAGCCGGGGCTGGAAACACCATATATTTT,CASRTAGAGNTIYF
.,TRBJ1-6,.,TRBV6-5,TGTGCCAGCAATGACGGGAAGAATTCACCCCTCCACTTT,CASNDGKNSPLHF
.,TRBJ2-1,.,TRBV10-3,TGTGCCATCAGCCAGGATAATGGCTCCTACAATGAGCAGTTCTTC,CAISQDNGSYNEQFF
.,TRBJ1-1,.,TRBV9,TGTGCCAGCAGCGTAGCTCCTGGGGGGGAAACTGAAGCTTTCTTT,CASSVAPGGETEAFF
.,TRBJ1-3,.,TRBV9,TGTGCCAGCAGCCCATCCACCCCTGTCTCTGGAAACACCATATATTTT,CASSPSTPVSGNTIYF
.,TRBJ2-7,.,TRBV5-1,TGCGCCAGCAGCATGAATACAGGCTACGAGCAGTACTTC,CASSMNTGYEQYF
.,TRBJ1-5,.,TRBV19,TGTGCCAGTAGTACGACACCCGATAGCAATCAGCCCCAGCATTTT,CASSTTPDSNQPQHF
.,TRBJ2-3,.,TRBV21-1,TGTGCCAGCAGTCCACTTCCGGGACAGCGACCAGATACGCAGTATTTT,CASSPLPGQRPDTQYF
TRBD1,TRBJ1-1,.,TRBV6-5,TGTGCCAGCAGTTACAGGGGGCAGATGAACACTGAAGCTTTCTTT,CASSYRGQMNTEAFF
.,TRBJ1-1,.,TRBV5-1,TGCGCCAGCAGCTTGCAGGAGACGAACACTGAAGCTTTCTTT,CASSLQETNTEAFF
.,TRBJ2-2,once,TRBV7-6,TGTGCCAGCAGCTCTAGACAGCTACGGAACACCGGGGAGCTGTTTTTT,CASSSRQLRNTGELFF
.,TRBJ2-7,.,TRBV18,TGTGCCAGCTCACCACCAGGGCTAAACGAGCAGTACTTC,CASSPPGLNEQYF
TRBD2,TRBJ2-3,once,TRBV28,TGTGCCAGCAGTGATCAGCGGGGGGGAGGAGTAGATACGCAGTATTTT,CASSDQRGGGVDTQYF
TRBD2,TRBJ2-7,.,TRBV5-4,TGTGCCAGCAGCACCGGAACTAGCGGGAGGGATCCCGACTTC,CASSTGTSGRDPDF
.,TRBJ1-6,few,TRBV6-5,TGTGCCAGCAGTTACCAGGGGATGGATAATTCACCCCTCCACTTT,CASSYQGMDNSPLHF
TRBD1,TRBJ1-4,.,TRBV25-1,TGTGCCAGCAGTGAGGGGGACAGGGCTAATGAAAAACTGTTTTTT,CASSEGDRANEKLFF
.,TRBJ1-4,.,TRBV6-5,TGTGCCAGCCGTCCCCTGGGTCCCGCGGAAAAACTGTTTTTT,CASRPLGPAEKLFF
.,TRBJ1-2,.,TRBV7-2,TGTGCCAGCAGCTTAGAGTACGGGATAGTGGGGGGCTACACCTTC,CASSLEYGIVGGYTF
TRBD1,TRBJ2-1,.,TRBV7-3,TGTGCCAGCAGCCTTACCGGGACAGGGTCCCTTTACAATGAGCAGTTCTTC,CASSLTGTGSLYNEQFF
.,TRBJ1-3,.,TRBV11-2,TGTGCCAGCAGCTTAGTCCAGGGTCGTGTAAACACCATATATTTT,CASSLVQGRVNTIYF